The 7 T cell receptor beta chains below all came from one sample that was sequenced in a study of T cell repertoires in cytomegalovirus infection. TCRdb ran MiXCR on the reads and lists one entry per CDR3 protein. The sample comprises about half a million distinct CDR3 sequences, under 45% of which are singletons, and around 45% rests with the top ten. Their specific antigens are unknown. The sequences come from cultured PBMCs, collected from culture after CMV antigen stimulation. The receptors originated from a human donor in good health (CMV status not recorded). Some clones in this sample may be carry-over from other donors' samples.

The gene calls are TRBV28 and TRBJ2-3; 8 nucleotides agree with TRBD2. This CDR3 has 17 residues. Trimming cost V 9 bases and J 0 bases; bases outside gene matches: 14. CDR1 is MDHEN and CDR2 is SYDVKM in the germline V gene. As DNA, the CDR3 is TGTGCCAGAAAGCGCTCGGGGGGGGCCACTAGCACAGATACGCAGTATTTT. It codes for CARKRSGGATSTDTQYF.

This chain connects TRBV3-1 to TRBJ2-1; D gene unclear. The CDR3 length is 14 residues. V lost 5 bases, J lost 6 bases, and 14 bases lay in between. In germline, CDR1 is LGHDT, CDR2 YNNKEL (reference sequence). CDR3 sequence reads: CASSSTRMANEQFF. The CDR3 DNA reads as TGTGCCAGCAGCTCGACCCGCATGGCCAATGAGCAGTTCTTC.

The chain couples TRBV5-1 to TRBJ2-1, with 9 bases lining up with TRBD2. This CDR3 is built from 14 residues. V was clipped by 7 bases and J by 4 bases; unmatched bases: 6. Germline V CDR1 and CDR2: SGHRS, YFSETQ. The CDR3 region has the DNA TGCGCCAGCGGAACGGGACTAGCATACAATGAGCAGTTCTTC. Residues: CASGTGLAYNEQFF.

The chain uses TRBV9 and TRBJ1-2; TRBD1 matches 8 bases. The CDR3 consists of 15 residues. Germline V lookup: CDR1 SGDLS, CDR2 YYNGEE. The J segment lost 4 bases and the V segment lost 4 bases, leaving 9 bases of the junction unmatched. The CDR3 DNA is TGTGCCAGCAGCACAGACAGGGGCCCCTTCTATGGCTACACCTTC. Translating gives CASSTDRGPFYGYTF.

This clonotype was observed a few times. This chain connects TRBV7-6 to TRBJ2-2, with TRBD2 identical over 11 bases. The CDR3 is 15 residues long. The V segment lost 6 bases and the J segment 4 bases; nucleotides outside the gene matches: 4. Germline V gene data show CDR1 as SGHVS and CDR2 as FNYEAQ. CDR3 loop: CASRPGLAGTGELFF. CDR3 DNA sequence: TGTGCCAGCAGACCTGGACTAGCGGGCACCGGGGAGCTGTTTTTT. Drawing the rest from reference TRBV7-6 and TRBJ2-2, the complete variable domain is GAGVSQSPRYKVTKRGQDVALRCDPISGHVSLYWYRQALGQGPEFLTYFNYEAQQDKSGLPNDRFSAERPEGSISTLTIQRTEQRDSAMYRCASRPGLAGTGELFFGEGSRLTVL.

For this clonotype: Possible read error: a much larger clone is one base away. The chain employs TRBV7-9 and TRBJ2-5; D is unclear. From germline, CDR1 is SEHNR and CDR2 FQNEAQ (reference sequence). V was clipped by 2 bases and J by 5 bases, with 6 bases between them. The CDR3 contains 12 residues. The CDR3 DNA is TGTGCCAGCAGCTTATTTGTTGAGACCCAGTACTTC. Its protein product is CASSLFVETQYF.

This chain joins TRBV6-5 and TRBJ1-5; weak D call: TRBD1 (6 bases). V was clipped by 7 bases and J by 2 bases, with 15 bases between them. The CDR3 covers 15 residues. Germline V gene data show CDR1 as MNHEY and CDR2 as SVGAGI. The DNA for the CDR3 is TGTGCCAGCAAGCGGGGGGCTATGGGCAATCAGCCCCAGCATTTT. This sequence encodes CASKRGAMGNQPQHF.